A selection of T cell receptor beta chains follows, all from one sample in a study of T-cell memory formation after mild COVID-19. One entry per CDR3 protein results from TCRdb running MiXCR on the 5' RACE reads. The data show tens of thousands of distinct CDR3 sequences, about an eighth seen once. Sequencing input: PBMCs or a T cell subset sorted from them (not recorded which). These receptors were collected from a man between 18 and 29 years old who had mild COVID-19 (a few samples of this study predate the infection). Cell type and time point are not known. Each CDR3 is given with its conserved first and last residue. Each record gives: V gene, CDR3 length, J gene, D gene, clone size, CDR3 DNA, CDR3 protein. The D gene is left open where the match is weak. Rows may omit the clone size; those that give it use once, few, many or a size class.

V gene: TRBV28; CDR3 length: 14; J gene: TRBJ2-2; D gene: TRBD1; clone size: many; CDR3 DNA: TGTGCCAGCAGAAACAGGGGTACGACCGGGGAGCTGTTTTTT; CDR3 protein: CASRNRGTTGELFF
V gene: TRBV20-1; CDR3 length: 15; J gene: TRBJ1-2; D gene: -; clone size: -; CDR3 DNA: TGCAGTGCTAGAGACCCGAGGGGGGGATCGAATGGCTACACCTTC; CDR3 protein: CSARDPRGGSNGYTF
V gene: TRBV6-1; CDR3 length: 13; J gene: TRBJ1-2; D gene: -; clone size: many; CDR3 DNA: TGTGCCAGCAGCCACACAGGAAACTATGGCTACACCTTC; CDR3 protein: CASSHTGNYGYTF
V gene: TRBV5-1; CDR3 length: 13; J gene: TRBJ2-1; D gene: TRBD2; clone size: many; CDR3 DNA: TGCGCCAGCAGCGTGACTAGCGTCCGTGAGCAGTTCTTC; CDR3 protein: CASSVTSVREQFF
V gene: TRBV15; CDR3 length: 16; J gene: TRBJ2-6; D gene: -; clone size: -; CDR3 DNA: TGTGCCACCAGCAGAGCACGGACCTCTGGGGCCAACGTCCTGACTTTC; CDR3 protein: CATSRARTSGANVLTF
V gene: TRBV29-1; CDR3 length: 14; J gene: TRBJ1-2; D gene: -; clone size: many; CDR3 DNA: TGCAGCGTTGAAGTCGGGGCAGGGAAAAATGGCTACACCTTC; CDR3 protein: CSVEVGAGKNGYTF
V gene: TRBV7-3; CDR3 length: 15; J gene: TRBJ2-2; D gene: -; clone size: many; CDR3 DNA: TGTGCCAGCAGCCCTGGACTTACGAACACCGGGGAGCTGTTTTTT; CDR3 protein: CASSPGLTNTGELFF
V gene: TRBV12-3/TRBV12-4; CDR3 length: 15; J gene: TRBJ1-6; D gene: -; clone size: many; CDR3 DNA: TGTGCCAGCAGCTTGACCCCTGGGGAGAATTCACCCCTCCACTTT; CDR3 protein: CASSLTPGENSPLHF
V gene: TRBV3-1; CDR3 length: 16; J gene: TRBJ2-5; D gene: -; clone size: many; CDR3 DNA: TGTGCCAGCAGCCACAAAGGCGGCTGGGCAACAGAGACCCAGTACTTC; CDR3 protein: CASSHKGGWATETQYF
V gene: TRBV30; CDR3 length: 16; J gene: TRBJ2-2; D gene: -; clone size: -; CDR3 DNA: TGTGCCTGGGATCTTGCGCTAGGGGGGAACACCGGGGAGCTGTTTTTT; CDR3 protein: CAWDLALGGNTGELFF
V gene: TRBV12-3/TRBV12-4; CDR3 length: 14; J gene: TRBJ1-4; D gene: -; clone size: many; CDR3 DNA: TGTGCCAGCAGTCCTAGTGGGACTAATGAAAAACTGTTTTTT; CDR3 protein: CASSPSGTNEKLFF
V gene: TRBV20-1; CDR3 length: 12; J gene: TRBJ1-2; D gene: -; clone size: many; CDR3 DNA: TGCAGTGCTAGGACACCTAACTATGGCTACACCTTC; CDR3 protein: CSARTPNYGYTF
V gene: TRBV20-1; CDR3 length: 13; J gene: TRBJ2-5; D gene: -; clone size: -; CDR3 DNA: TGCAGTGATTGGGTAGGGAGGAAGGAGACCCAGTACTTC; CDR3 protein: CSDWVGRKETQYF
V gene: TRBV29-1; CDR3 length: 15; J gene: TRBJ2-1; D gene: TRBD2; clone size: many; CDR3 DNA: TGCAGCGACCTACCTGCTTCGACTAGCTCCAATGAGCAGTTCTTC; CDR3 protein: CSDLPASTSSNEQFF
V gene: TRBV14; CDR3 length: 15; J gene: TRBJ1-1; D gene: TRBD1; clone size: many; CDR3 DNA: TGTGCCAGCAGCCTAGGAGGGGGCTTAGCCCGTGAAGCTTTCTTT; CDR3 protein: CASSLGGGLAREAFF
V gene: TRBV6-2/TRBV6-3; CDR3 length: 13; J gene: TRBJ2-1; D gene: TRBD1; clone size: many; CDR3 DNA: TGTGCCATATCCGGGACAGAATACAATGAGCAGTTCTTC; CDR3 protein: CAISGTEYNEQFF
V gene: TRBV6-5; CDR3 length: 18; J gene: TRBJ2-3; D gene: TRBD2; clone size: many; CDR3 DNA: TGTGCCAGCAGTTACTCGCGGCGACTAGCGGGGCGCACAGATACGCAGTATTTT; CDR3 protein: CASSYSRRLAGRTDTQYF
V gene: TRBV7-3; CDR3 length: 13; J gene: TRBJ2-2; D gene: -; clone size: many; CDR3 DNA: TGTGCCAGCAGCAAAAGGAACACCGGGGAGCTGTTTTTT; CDR3 protein: CASSKRNTGELFF
V gene: TRBV4-1; CDR3 length: 15; J gene: TRBJ1-4; D gene: -; clone size: many; CDR3 DNA: TGCGCCAGCGCGGACGCGGGATCAACTAATGAAAAACTGTTTTTT; CDR3 protein: CASADAGSTNEKLFF
V gene: TRBV4-3; CDR3 length: 17; J gene: TRBJ2-7; D gene: -; clone size: many; CDR3 DNA: TGCGCCAGCAGCCTACGCCAGACAACCCTGGGCTCCTACGAGCAGTACTTC; CDR3 protein: CASSLRQTTLGSYEQYF
V gene: TRBV5-1; CDR3 length: 16; J gene: TRBJ1-2; D gene: -; clone size: few; CDR3 DNA: TGCGCCAGCCCCCCCCCGCGGACAGAAACCTTCTATGGCTACACCTTC; CDR3 protein: CASPPPRTETFYGYTF
V gene: TRBV10-3; CDR3 length: 18; J gene: TRBJ2-3; D gene: TRBD2; clone size: many; CDR3 DNA: TGTGCCATCAGTGAGTCTACGACTAGCGGGAGTAGAACAGATACGCAGTATTTT; CDR3 protein: CAISESTTSGSRTDTQYF
V gene: TRBV3-1; CDR3 length: 13; J gene: TRBJ2-7; D gene: -; clone size: -; CDR3 DNA: TGTGCCAGCAGTTTAAGAACAGGGTCCGAGCAGTACTTC; CDR3 protein: CASSLRTGSEQYF
V gene: TRBV6-1; CDR3 length: 14; J gene: TRBJ1-5; D gene: TRBD1; clone size: many; CDR3 DNA: TGTGCCAGCAGTCAGACAGGGCAGGAACAGCCCCAGCATTTT; CDR3 protein: CASSQTGQEQPQHF
V gene: TRBV4-1; CDR3 length: 16; J gene: TRBJ2-1; D gene: -; clone size: many; CDR3 DNA: TGCGCCAGCAGCCATTTGGACATCCTTGCCTACAATGAGCAGTTCTTC; CDR3 protein: CASSHLDILAYNEQFF
V gene: TRBV7-2; CDR3 length: 15; J gene: TRBJ1-3; D gene: TRBD1; clone size: many; CDR3 DNA: TGTGCCAGCAGCCTCTCCGGGACAGCTGGAAACACCATATATTTT; CDR3 protein: CASSLSGTAGNTIYF
V gene: TRBV6-5; CDR3 length: 14; J gene: TRBJ2-7; D gene: TRBD2; clone size: -; CDR3 DNA: TGTGCCAGCAGTTACGGGGGACTAGCCGTCGAGCAGTACTTC; CDR3 protein: CASSYGGLAVEQYF
V gene: TRBV11-2; CDR3 length: 16; J gene: TRBJ2-2; D gene: TRBD1; clone size: many; CDR3 DNA: TGTGCCAGCAGATCCTCAGGGGGCGCAGGAACCGGGGAGCTGTTTTTT; CDR3 protein: CASRSSGGAGTGELFF
V gene: TRBV7-2; CDR3 length: 11; J gene: TRBJ1-2; D gene: -; clone size: many; CDR3 DNA: TGTGCCAGCAGCTTGTATCGGGGCTACACCTTC; CDR3 protein: CASSLYRGYTF
V gene: TRBV20-1; CDR3 length: 15; J gene: TRBJ1-2; D gene: TRBD1; clone size: many; CDR3 DNA: TGCAGTGCTATGGCCCTGGGACAGGGGCATTATGGCTACACCTTC; CDR3 protein: CSAMALGQGHYGYTF
V gene: TRBV7-2; CDR3 length: 16; J gene: TRBJ2-7; D gene: TRBD2; clone size: -; CDR3 DNA: TGTGCCAGCAGCTTAGCGCTGGCGGGAGGCTCCTACGAGCAGTACTTC; CDR3 protein: CASSLALAGGSYEQYF
V gene: TRBV7-3; CDR3 length: 15; J gene: TRBJ2-3; D gene: TRBD1; clone size: -; CDR3 DNA: TGTGCCAGCAGCCCCGGACAGGGCTTCACAGATACGCAGTATTTT; CDR3 protein: CASSPGQGFTDTQYF
V gene: TRBV5-1; CDR3 length: 16; J gene: TRBJ2-3; D gene: TRBD2; clone size: -; CDR3 DNA: TGCGCCAGCAGCTTTGAGACTAGCGGGATAACAGATACGCAGTATTTT; CDR3 protein: CASSFETSGITDTQYF
V gene: TRBV6-1; CDR3 length: 15; J gene: TRBJ2-3; D gene: -; clone size: many; CDR3 DNA: TGTGCCAGCAGTGAGCGCGAGCGGTCCACAGATACGCAGTATTTT; CDR3 protein: CASSERERSTDTQYF
V gene: TRBV28; CDR3 length: 15; J gene: TRBJ2-2; D gene: -; clone size: many; CDR3 DNA: TGTGCCAGCAGCCCTCCGGGGGCCCGATCCGGGGAGCTGTTTTTT; CDR3 protein: CASSPPGARSGELFF
V gene: TRBV6-6; CDR3 length: 16; J gene: TRBJ2-1; D gene: TRBD2; clone size: many; CDR3 DNA: TGTGCCAGCAGTTACTCTGGACTAGCGCCGTACAATGAGCAGTTCTTC; CDR3 protein: CASSYSGLAPYNEQFF
V gene: TRBV11-2; CDR3 length: 14; J gene: TRBJ2-5; D gene: TRBD2; clone size: many; CDR3 DNA: TGTGCCAGCAGCACTAGCGGGGGGGCGGGGACCCAGTACTTC; CDR3 protein: CASSTSGGAGTQYF
V gene: TRBV6-2/TRBV6-3; CDR3 length: 17; J gene: TRBJ2-3; D gene: TRBD2; clone size: many; CDR3 DNA: TGTGCCAGCAGATCCTTCCTAGCGGGGGTCGGCACAGATACGCAGTATTTT; CDR3 protein: CASRSFLAGVGTDTQYF
V gene: TRBV6-4; CDR3 length: 15; J gene: TRBJ2-1; D gene: TRBD2; clone size: medium-sized; CDR3 DNA: TGTGCCAGCAGTGACTCGACTAGCGGGGGGGATGAGCAGTTCTTC; CDR3 protein: CASSDSTSGGDEQFF
V gene: TRBV6-2/TRBV6-3; CDR3 length: 15; J gene: TRBJ1-1; D gene: -; clone size: -; CDR3 DNA: TGTGCCAGCAGTTACTCGCGTCTGCTGAACACTGAAGCTTTCTTT; CDR3 protein: CASSYSRLLNTEAFF
V gene: TRBV19; CDR3 length: 13; J gene: TRBJ2-4; D gene: -; clone size: -; CDR3 DNA: TGTGCCAGTAGTATAAACCCGTCAAACATTCAGTACTTC; CDR3 protein: CASSINPSNIQYF
V gene: TRBV7-2; CDR3 length: 14; J gene: TRBJ2-7; D gene: -; clone size: many; CDR3 DNA: TGTGCCAGCAGCTTAAGGTTGGCGTGGGACGAGCAGTACTTC; CDR3 protein: CASSLRLAWDEQYF
V gene: TRBV4-1; CDR3 length: 15; J gene: TRBJ1-6; D gene: TRBD1; clone size: many; CDR3 DNA: TGCGCCACCCGACAGGGAGGGGGGATAAATTCACCCCTCCACTTT; CDR3 protein: CATRQGGGINSPLHF
V gene: TRBV20-1; CDR3 length: 16; J gene: TRBJ2-3; D gene: -; clone size: many; CDR3 DNA: TGCAGTGCCCCACCGGCCGGGGTGGGGAGCACAGATACGCAGTATTTT; CDR3 protein: CSAPPAGVGSTDTQYF
V gene: TRBV6-6; CDR3 length: 16; J gene: TRBJ1-6; D gene: -; clone size: many; CDR3 DNA: TGTGCCAGCAGTTACTTGGGCAGCTCCTATAATTCACCCCTCCACTTT; CDR3 protein: CASSYLGSSYNSPLHF
V gene: TRBV12-3/TRBV12-4; CDR3 length: 15; J gene: TRBJ1-1; D gene: -; clone size: medium-sized; CDR3 DNA: TGTGCCAGCAGTTTAGACGCGGGGCTGAACACTGAAGCTTTCTTT; CDR3 protein: CASSLDAGLNTEAFF
V gene: TRBV5-4; CDR3 length: 14; J gene: TRBJ2-3; D gene: -; clone size: few; CDR3 DNA: TGTGCCAGCAGCTCCTCGGCCAGGGTAGATACGCAGTATTTT; CDR3 protein: CASSSSARVDTQYF
V gene: TRBV7-2; CDR3 length: 14; J gene: TRBJ2-3; D gene: TRBD2; clone size: many; CDR3 DNA: TGTGCCAGCAGCCTCGGACTAGCACCAGATACGCAGTATTTT; CDR3 protein: CASSLGLAPDTQYF